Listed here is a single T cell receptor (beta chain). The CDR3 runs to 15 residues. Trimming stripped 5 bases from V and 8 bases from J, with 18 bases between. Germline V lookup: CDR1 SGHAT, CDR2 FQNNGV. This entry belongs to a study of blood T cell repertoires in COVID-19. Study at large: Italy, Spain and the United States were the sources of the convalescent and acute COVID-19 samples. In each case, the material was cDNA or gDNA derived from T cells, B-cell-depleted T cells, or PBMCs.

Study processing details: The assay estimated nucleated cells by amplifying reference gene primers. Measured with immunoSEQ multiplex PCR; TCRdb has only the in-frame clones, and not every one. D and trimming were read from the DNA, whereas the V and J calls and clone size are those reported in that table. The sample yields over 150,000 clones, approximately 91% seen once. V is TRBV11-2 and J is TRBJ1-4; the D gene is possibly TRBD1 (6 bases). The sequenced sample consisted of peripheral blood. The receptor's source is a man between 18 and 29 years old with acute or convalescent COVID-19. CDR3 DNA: TGTGCCAGCAGCCGCGGGGGCCTGCAACAGGAAAAACTGTTTTTT. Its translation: CASSRGGLQQEKLFF.